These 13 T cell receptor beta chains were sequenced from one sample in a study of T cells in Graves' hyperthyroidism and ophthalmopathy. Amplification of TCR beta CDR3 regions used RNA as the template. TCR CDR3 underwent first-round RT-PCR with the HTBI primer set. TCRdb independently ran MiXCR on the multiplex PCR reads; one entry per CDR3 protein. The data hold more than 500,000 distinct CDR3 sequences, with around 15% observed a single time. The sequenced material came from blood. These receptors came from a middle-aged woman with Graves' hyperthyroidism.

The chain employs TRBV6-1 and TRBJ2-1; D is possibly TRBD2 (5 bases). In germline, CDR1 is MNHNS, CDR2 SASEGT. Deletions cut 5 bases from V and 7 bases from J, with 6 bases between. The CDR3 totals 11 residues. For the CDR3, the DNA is TGTGCCAGCAGTACTAGGAATGAGCAGTTCTTC. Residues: CASSTRNEQFF.

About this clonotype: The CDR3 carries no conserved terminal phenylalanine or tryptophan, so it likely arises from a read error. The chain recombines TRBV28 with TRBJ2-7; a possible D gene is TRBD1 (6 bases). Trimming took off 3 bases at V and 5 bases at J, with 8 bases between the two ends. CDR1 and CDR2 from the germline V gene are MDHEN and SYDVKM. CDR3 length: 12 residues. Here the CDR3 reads CASSFRGNEQYL. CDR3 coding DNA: TGTGCCAGCAGTTTTAGGGGGAACGAGCAGTACCTC.

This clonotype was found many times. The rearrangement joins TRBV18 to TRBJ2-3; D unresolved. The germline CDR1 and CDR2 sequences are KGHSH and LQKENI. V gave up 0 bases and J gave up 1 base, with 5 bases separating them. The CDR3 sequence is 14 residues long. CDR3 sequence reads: CASSPPVRTDTQYF. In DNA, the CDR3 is TGTGCCAGCTCACCACCGGTACGCACAGATACGCAGTATTTT.

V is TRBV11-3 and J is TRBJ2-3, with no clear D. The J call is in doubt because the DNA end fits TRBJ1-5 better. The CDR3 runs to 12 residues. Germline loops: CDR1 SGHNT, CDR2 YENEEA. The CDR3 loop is CASSLVVDTQHF. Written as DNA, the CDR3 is TGTGCCAGCAGCTTAGTAGTGGATACGCAGCATTTT.

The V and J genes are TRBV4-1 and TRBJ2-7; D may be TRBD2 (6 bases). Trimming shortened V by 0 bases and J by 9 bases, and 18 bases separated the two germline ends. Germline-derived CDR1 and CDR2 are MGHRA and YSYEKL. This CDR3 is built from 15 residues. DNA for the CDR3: TGCGCCAGCAGCCAAGATATGGGAGGTTTACTAGGGCAGTACTTC. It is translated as CASSQDMGGLLGQYF.

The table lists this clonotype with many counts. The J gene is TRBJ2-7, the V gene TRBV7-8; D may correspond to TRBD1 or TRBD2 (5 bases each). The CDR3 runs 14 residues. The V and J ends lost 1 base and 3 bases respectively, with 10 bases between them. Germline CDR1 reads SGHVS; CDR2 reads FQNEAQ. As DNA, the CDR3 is TGTGCCAGCAGCTTAGGTAGGGACGACTACGAGCAGTACTTC. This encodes CASSLGRDDYEQYF.

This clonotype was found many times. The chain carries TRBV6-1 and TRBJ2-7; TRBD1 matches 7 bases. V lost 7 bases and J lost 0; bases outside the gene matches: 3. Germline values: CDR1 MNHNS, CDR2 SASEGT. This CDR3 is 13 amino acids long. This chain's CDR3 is CASMTGYSYEQYF. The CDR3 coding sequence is TGTGCCAGCATGACAGGGTACTCCTACGAGCAGTACTTC.

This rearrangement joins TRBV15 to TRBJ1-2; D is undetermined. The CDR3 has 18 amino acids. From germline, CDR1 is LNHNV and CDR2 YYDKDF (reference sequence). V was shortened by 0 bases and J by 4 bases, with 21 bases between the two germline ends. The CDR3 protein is CATSRDWYQEGLLYGYTF. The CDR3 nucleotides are TGTGCCACCAGCAGAGATTGGTATCAGGAGGGATTACTCTATGGCTACACCTTC.

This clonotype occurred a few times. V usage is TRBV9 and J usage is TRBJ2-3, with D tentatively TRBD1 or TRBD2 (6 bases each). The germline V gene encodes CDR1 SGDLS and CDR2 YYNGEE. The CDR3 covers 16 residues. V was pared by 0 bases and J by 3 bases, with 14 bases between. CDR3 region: CASSVGGERGTDTQYF. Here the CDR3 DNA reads TGTGCCAGCAGCGTAGGGGGGGAGAGGGGGACAGATACGCAGTATTTT.

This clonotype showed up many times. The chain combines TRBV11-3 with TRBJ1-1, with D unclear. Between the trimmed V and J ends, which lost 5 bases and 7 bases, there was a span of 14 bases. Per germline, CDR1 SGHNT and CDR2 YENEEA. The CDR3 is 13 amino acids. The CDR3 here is CASSPTTYSEAFF. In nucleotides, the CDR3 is TGTGCCAGCAGCCCCACTACTTACAGTGAAGCTTTCTTT.

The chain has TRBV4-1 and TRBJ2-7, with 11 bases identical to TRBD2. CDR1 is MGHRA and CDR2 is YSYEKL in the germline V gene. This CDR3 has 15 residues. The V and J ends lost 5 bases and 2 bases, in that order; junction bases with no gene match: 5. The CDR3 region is CASSAGLAEPYEQYF. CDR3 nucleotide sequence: TGCGCCAGCAGCGCGGGACTAGCGGAGCCCTACGAGCAGTACTTC.

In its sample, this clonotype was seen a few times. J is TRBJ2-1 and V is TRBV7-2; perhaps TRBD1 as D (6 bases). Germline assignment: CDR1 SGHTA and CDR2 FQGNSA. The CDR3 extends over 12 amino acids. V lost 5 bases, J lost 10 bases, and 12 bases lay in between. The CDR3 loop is CASSADDREQFF. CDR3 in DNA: TGTGCCAGCAGCGCCGACGACAGGGAGCAGTTCTTC. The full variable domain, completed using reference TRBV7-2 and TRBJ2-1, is GAGVSQSPSNKVTEKGKDVELRCDPISGHTALYWYRQSLGQGLEFLIYFQGNSAPDKSGLPSDRFSAERTGGSVSTLTIQRTQQEDSAVYLCASSADDREQFFGPGTRLTVL.

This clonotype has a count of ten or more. The CDR3 protein is CASSAQSYMNTEAFF. CDR3 sequence (DNA): TGTGCCAGCAGCGCACAGAGTTACATGAACACTGAAGCTTTCTTT. This chain uses TRBV11-1 with TRBJ1-1; no clear D. The CDR3 length is 15 residues. V dropped 5 bases and J dropped 0 bases, with 13 bases sitting between them. The germline CDR1 and CDR2 sequences are SGHAT and FQDESV (reference sequence). Supplemented by reference TRBV11-1 and TRBJ1-1, the full variable domain reads EAEVAQSPRYKITEKSQAVAFWCDPISGHATLYWYRQILGQGPELLVQFQDESVVDDSQLPKDRFSAERLKGVDSTLKIQPAELGDSAMYLCASSAQSYMNTEAFFGQGTRLTVV.